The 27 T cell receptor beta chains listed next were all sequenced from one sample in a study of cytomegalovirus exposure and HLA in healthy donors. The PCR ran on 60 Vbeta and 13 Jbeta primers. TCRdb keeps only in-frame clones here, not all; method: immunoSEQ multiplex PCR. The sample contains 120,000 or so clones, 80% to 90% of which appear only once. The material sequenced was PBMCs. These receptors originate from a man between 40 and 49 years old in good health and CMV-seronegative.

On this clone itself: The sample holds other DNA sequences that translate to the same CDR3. The DNA for the CDR3 is TGCGCCAGCAGCTCGACGGGGGTGAACACTGAAGCTTTCTTT. This gives the protein CASSSTGVNTEAFF. The chain joins TRBV5-1 to TRBJ1-1; D might be TRBD1 (5 bases). Trimming pared 3 bases from V and 0 bases from J, leaving 9 bases between. This CDR3 contains 14 residues. The germline CDR1 and CDR2 sequences are SGHRS and YFSETQ.

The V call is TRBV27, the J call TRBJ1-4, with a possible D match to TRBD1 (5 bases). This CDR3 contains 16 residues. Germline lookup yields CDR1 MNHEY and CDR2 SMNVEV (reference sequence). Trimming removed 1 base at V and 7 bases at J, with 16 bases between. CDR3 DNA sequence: TGTGCCAGCAGTTTATACGGTGTTGGGGGAGGTGAAAAACTGTTTTTT. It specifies CASSLYGVGGGEKLFF.

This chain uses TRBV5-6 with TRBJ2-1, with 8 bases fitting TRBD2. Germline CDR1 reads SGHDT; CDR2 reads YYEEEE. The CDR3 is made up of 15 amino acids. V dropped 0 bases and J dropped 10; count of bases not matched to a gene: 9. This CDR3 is CASSLELAETGEQFF. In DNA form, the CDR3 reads TGTGCCAGCAGCTTGGAACTAGCGGAGACTGGAGAGCAGTTCTTC.

The CDR3 DNA is TGTGCCTGGACCAGCGCGTGGGCTCCCGGAGGGAACTATGGCTACACCTTC. Translation gives CAWTSAWAPGGNYGYTF. The chain links TRBV30 to TRBJ1-2; D is uncertain. V was pared by 4 bases and J by 2 bases, with 23 bases between. The V gene's germline CDR1 is GTSNPN and CDR2 SVGIG (reference sequence). The CDR3 is made up of 17 amino acids.

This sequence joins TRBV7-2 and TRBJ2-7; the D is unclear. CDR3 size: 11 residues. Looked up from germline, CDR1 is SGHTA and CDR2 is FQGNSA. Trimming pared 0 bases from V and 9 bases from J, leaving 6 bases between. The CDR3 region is CASSLAWAQYF. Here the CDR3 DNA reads TGTGCCAGCAGCTTAGCATGGGCGCAGTACTTC.

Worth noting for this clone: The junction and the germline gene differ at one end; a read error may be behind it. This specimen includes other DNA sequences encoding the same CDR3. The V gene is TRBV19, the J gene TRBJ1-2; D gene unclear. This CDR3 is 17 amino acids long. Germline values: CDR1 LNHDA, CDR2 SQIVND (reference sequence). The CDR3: CASSIAPDGKTGYGYTF. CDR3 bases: TGTGCCAGTAGCATAGCCCCTGACGGCAAGACGGGCTATGGCTACACCTTC. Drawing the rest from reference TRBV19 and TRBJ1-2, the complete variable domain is DGGITQSPKYLFRKEGQNVTLSCEQNLNHDAMYWYRQDPGQGLRLIYYSQIVNDFQKGDIAEGYSVSREKKESFPLTVTSAQKNPTAFYLCASSIAPDGKTGYGYTFGSGTRLTVV.

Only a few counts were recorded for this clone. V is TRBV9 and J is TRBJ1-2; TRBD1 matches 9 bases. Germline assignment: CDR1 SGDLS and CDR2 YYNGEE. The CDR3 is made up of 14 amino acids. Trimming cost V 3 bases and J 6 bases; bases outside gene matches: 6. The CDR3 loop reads CASSEQGAANGYTF. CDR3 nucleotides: TGTGCCAGCAGCGAACAGGGGGCGGCAAATGGCTACACCTTC. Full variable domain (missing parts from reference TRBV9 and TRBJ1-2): DSGVTQTPKHLITATGQRVTLRCSPRSGDLSVYWYQQSLDQGLQFLIQYYNGEERAKGNILERFSAQQFPDLHSELNLSSLELGDSALYFCASSEQGAANGYTFGSGTRLTVV.

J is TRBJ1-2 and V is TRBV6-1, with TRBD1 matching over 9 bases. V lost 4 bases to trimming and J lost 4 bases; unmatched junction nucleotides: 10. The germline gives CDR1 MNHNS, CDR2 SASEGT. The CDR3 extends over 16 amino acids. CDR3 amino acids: CASSGHTGGEGYGYTF. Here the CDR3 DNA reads TGTGCCAGCAGTGGCCATACAGGGGGCGAGGGCTATGGCTACACCTTC.

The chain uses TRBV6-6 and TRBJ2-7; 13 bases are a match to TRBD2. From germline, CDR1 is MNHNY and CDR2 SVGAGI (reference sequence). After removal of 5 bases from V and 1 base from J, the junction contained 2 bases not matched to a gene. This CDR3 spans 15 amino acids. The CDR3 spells CASSETSGGSYEQYF. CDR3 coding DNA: TGTGCCAGCAGTGAGACTAGCGGGGGGTCCTACGAGCAGTACTTC.

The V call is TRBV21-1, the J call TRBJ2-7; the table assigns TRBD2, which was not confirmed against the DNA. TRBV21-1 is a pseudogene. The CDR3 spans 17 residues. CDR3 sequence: CASSKRLGGTESYEQYF. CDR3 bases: TGTGCCAGCAGCAAACGTTTAGGCGGGACGGAGTCCTACGAGCAGTACTTC.

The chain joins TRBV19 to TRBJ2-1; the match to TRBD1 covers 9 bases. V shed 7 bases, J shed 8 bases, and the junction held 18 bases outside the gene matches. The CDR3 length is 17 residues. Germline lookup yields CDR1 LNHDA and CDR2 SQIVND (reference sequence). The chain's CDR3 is CASIPSGQGPRGDEQFF. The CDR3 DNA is TGTGCCAGTATCCCCTCCGGACAGGGGCCCCGGGGGGATGAGCAGTTCTTC.

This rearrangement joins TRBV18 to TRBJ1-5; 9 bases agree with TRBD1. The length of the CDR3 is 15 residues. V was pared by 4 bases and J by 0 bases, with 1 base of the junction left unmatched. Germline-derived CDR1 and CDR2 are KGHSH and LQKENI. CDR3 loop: CASSRDRDSNQPQHF. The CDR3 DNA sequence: TGTGCCAGCTCACGGGACAGGGATAGCAATCAGCCCCAGCATTTT.

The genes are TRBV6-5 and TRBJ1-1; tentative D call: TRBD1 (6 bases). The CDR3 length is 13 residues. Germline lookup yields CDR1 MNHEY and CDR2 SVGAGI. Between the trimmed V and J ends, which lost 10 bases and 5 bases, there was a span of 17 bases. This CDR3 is CATRRGLGTEAFF. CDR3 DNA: TGTGCCACTAGGCGGGGGCTGGGGACTGAAGCTTTCTTT.

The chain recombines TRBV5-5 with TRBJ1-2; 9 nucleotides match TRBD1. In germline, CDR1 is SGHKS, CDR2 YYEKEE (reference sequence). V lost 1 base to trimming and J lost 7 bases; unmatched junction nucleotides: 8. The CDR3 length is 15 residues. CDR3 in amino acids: CASSLSGQGLGGYTF. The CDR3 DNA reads TGTGCCAGCAGCTTGTCGGGACAGGGCTTAGGTGGCTACACCTTC.

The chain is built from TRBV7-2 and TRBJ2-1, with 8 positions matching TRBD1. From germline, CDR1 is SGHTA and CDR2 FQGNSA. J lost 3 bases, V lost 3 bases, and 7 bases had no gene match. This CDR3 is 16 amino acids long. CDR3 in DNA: TGTGCCAGCAGCTTGACCTCAGGGGGCAGCTACAATGAGCAGTTCTTC. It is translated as CASSLTSGGSYNEQFF.

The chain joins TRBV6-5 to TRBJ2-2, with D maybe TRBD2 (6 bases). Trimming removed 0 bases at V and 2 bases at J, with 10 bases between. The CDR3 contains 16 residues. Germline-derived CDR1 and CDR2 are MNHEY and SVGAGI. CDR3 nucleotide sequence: TGTGCCAGCAGTTACTCGAGACTAGACAACACCGGGGAGCTGTTTTTT. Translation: CASSYSRLDNTGELFF.

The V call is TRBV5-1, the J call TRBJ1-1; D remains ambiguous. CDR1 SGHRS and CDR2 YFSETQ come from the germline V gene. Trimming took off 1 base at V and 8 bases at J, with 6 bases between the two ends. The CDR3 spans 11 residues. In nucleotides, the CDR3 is TGCGCCAGCAGCTTGAATAGCGAAGCTTTCTTT. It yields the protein CASSLNSEAFF.

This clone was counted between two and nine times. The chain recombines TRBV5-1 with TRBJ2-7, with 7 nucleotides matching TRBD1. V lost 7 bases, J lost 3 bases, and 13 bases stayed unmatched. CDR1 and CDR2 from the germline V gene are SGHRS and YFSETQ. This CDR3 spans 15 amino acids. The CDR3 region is CASQKTPGTDYEQYF. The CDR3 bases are TGCGCCAGCCAGAAGACCCCGGGGACAGACTACGAGCAGTACTTC.

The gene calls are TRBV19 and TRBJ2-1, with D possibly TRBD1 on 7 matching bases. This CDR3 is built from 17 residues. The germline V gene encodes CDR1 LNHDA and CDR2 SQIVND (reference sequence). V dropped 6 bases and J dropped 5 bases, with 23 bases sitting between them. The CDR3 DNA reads TGTGCCAGTAGCAGGGGGGATAGTCGGGGCGCAAACAATGAGCAGTTCTTC. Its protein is CASSRGDSRGANNEQFF.

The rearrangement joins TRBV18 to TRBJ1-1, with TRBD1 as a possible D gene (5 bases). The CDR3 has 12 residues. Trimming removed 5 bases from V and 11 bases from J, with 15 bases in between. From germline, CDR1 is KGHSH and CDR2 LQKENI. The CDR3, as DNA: TGTGCCAGCTCAATTCCAGGGTTAGGGGCTTTCTTT. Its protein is CASSIPGLGAFF.

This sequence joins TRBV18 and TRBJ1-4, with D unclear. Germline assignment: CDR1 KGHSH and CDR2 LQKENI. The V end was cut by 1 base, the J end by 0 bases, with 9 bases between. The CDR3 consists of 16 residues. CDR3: CASSPRQKATNEKLFF. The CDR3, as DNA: TGTGCCAGCTCACCACGTCAGAAAGCAACTAATGAAAAACTGTTTTTT. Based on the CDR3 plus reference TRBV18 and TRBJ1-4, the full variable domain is NAGVMQNPRHLVRRRGQEARLRCSPMKGHSHVYWYRQLPEEGLKFMVYLQKENIIDESGMPKERFSAEFPKEGPSILRIQQVVRGDSAAYFCASSPRQKATNEKLFFGSGTQLSVL.

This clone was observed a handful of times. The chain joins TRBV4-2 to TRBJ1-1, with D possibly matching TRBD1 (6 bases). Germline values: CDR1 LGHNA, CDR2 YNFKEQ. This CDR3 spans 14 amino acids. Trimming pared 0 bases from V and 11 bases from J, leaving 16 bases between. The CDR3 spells CASSQEGTSPRAFF. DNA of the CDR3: TGTGCCAGCAGCCAAGAAGGGACATCGCCGAGGGCTTTCTTT.

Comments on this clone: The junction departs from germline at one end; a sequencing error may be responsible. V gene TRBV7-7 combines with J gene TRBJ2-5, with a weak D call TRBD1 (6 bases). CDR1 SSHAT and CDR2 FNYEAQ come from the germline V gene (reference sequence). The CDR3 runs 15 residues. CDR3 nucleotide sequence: TGTGCTAGCAGCTTGGGCAGGGGAATTGTGGAGACCCAGTACTTC. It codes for CASSLGRGIVETQYF.

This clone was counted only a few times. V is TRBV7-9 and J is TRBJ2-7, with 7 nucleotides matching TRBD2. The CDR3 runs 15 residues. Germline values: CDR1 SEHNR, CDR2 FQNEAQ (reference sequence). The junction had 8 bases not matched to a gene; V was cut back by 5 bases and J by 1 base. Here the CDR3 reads CASSPGGALSYEQYF. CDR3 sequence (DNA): TGTGCCAGCAGCCCGGGAGGTGCTTTGTCCTACGAGCAGTACTTC.

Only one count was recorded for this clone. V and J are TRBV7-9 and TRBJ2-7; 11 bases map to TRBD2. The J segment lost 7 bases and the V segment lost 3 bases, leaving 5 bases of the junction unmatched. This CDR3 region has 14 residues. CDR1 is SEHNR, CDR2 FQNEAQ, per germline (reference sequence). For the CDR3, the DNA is TGTGCCAGCAGCTTTAGCGGGAGGGAATCTGAGCAGTACTTC. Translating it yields CASSFSGRESEQYF.

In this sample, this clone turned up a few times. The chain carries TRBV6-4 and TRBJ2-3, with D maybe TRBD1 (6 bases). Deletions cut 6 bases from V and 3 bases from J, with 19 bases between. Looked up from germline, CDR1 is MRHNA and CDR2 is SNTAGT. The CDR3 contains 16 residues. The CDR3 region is CASSYPRDKGTDTQYF. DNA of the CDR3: TGTGCCAGCAGCTACCCCCGGGACAAAGGGACAGATACGCAGTATTTT.

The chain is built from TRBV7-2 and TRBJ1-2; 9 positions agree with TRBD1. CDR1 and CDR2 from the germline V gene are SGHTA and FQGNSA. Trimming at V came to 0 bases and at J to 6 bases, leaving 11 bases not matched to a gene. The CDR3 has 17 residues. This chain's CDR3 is CASSLAGRGDRADGYTF. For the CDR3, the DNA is TGTGCCAGCAGCTTAGCCGGCAGAGGGGACAGGGCTGATGGCTACACCTTC.